The 14 T cell receptor beta chains below all came from one sample that was sequenced in a study of cytomegalovirus exposure and HLA in healthy donors. The PCR was carried out with 60 Vbeta primers and 13 Jbeta primers. The assay was immunoSEQ multiplex PCR, and TCRdb's table has in-frame clones only and misses some. The data hold about 140,000 clones, with 80% to 85% observed a single time. The sample comprised PBMCs. The receptor set was obtained from a male donor in good health and CMV-seropositive.

This chain connects TRBV6-5 to TRBJ2-5, with TRBD2 matching over 10 bases. The better agreement between TRBJ2-7 and the DNA end casts doubt on the J call. Germline lookup yields CDR1 MNHEY and CDR2 SVGAGI. The CDR3 has 14 amino acids. The CDR3 spells CASRHPGTSDEQYF. In DNA form, the CDR3 reads TGTGCCAGCAGGCATCCCGGGACTAGCGACGAGCAGTACTTC.

The gene calls are TRBV27 and TRBJ1-2, with D possibly matching TRBD1 (5 bases). The CDR3 runs 15 residues. CDR1 and CDR2 from the germline V gene are MNHEY and SMNVEV (reference sequence). V was clipped by 2 bases and J by 0 bases, with 10 bases between them. Here the CDR3 DNA reads TGTGCCAGCAGTTTAGGGGCGGAGACTAACTATGGCTACACCTTC. It translates to CASSLGAETNYGYTF.

This rearrangement joins TRBV11-2 to TRBJ1-1, with D possibly TRBD1 on 5 matching bases. The germline V and J ends were trimmed by 1 base and 8 bases, with 17 bases remaining between them. Germline V gene lookup returns CDR1 SGHAT and CDR2 FQNNGV. The CDR3 sequence is 15 residues long. The CDR3 nucleotides are TGTGCCAGCAGCTTAGTCGCAGGGATAATGCTAGAAGCTTTCTTT. Its translation is CASSLVAGIMLEAFF. The whole variable domain, filled in from reference TRBV11-2 and TRBJ1-1, reads EAGVAQSPRYKIIEKRQSVAFWCNPISGHATLYWYQQILGQGPKLLIQFQNNGVVDDSQLPKDRFSAERLKGVDSTLKIQPAKLEDSAVYLCASSLVAGIMLEAFFGQGTRLTVV.

The rearrangement joins TRBV28 to TRBJ2-2; TRBD2 matches 8 bases. V lost 3 bases, J lost 4 bases, and 7 bases stayed unmatched. This CDR3 region has 16 residues. Looked up from germline, CDR1 is MDHEN and CDR2 is SYDVKM. This chain's CDR3 is CASSFLAGGFTGELFF. The CDR3 DNA reads TGTGCCAGCAGTTTCCTGGCGGGAGGATTCACCGGGGAGCTGTTTTTT.

The chain links TRBV6-5 to TRBJ1-2; a weak D match, TRBD1 (5 bases). Germline CDR1 MNHEY, CDR2 SVGAGI. The CDR3 is made up of 13 amino acids. Trimming stripped 2 bases from V and 6 bases from J, with 10 bases between. The CDR3 here is CASSYGADDGYTF. CDR3 DNA: TGTGCCAGCAGTTACGGGGCGGACGATGGCTACACCTTC.

This sequence joins TRBV19 and TRBJ1-2, with 9 bases fitting TRBD1. The CDR3 has 16 residues. The V and J ends lost 5 bases and 2 bases, in that order; junction bases with no gene match: 9. Germline values: CDR1 LNHDA, CDR2 SQIVND (reference sequence). The CDR3 nucleotides read TGTGCCAGTAGTGCTTTAACAGGGGGCGCAAACTATGGCTACACCTTC. The encoded protein is CASSALTGGANYGYTF.

The chain employs TRBV6-6 and TRBJ2-5, with D tentatively TRBD2 (6 bases). The CDR3 has 16 amino acids. Germline CDR1 MNHNY, CDR2 SVGAGI (reference sequence). The V and J ends lost 2 bases and 4 bases respectively, with 17 bases between them. This chain's CDR3 is CASSYGGAGYRETQYF. The CDR3 bases are TGTGCCAGCAGTTACGGGGGAGCGGGCTATAGAGAGACCCAGTACTTC.

This rearrangement joins TRBV19 to TRBJ2-5, with D possibly matching TRBD2 (5 bases). There are 12 residues in the CDR3. From germline, CDR1 is LNHDA and CDR2 SQIVND (reference sequence). V was trimmed by 8 bases and J by 5 bases, leaving 12 bases between them. The CDR3: CASLEVRETQYF. CDR3 sequence (DNA): TGTGCCAGTCTGGAGGTGCGGGAGACCCAGTACTTC.

This clone is a singleton in its sample. This sequence joins TRBV9 and TRBJ1-2; a weak D match, TRBD1 (5 bases). Trimming cost V 0 bases and J 3 bases, with 12 bases left between them. CDR3 length: 15 amino acids. Germline V gene sequence: CDR1 SGDLS, CDR2 YYNGEE. The CDR3 DNA reads TGTGCCAGCAGCGTAGGGCAGGGCATCGACTATGGCTACACCTTC. It is translated as CASSVGQGIDYGYTF.

The chain couples TRBV7-8 to TRBJ2-5; a possible D gene is TRBD1 (5 bases). The V end was cut by 5 bases, the J end by 4 bases, with 14 bases between. In germline, CDR1 is SGHVS, CDR2 FQNEAQ. This CDR3 region has 14 residues. CDR3 sequence reads: CASSENTGRETQYF. DNA of the CDR3: TGTGCCAGCAGCGAAAATACAGGTCGAGAGACCCAGTACTTC.

This chain uses TRBV5-1 with TRBJ2-7; possible D gene TRBD1, 5 bases. CDR1 and CDR2 from the germline V gene are SGHRS and YFSETQ. This CDR3 contains 14 residues. Trimming took off 4 bases at V and 3 bases at J, with 14 bases between the two ends. The CDR3 coding sequence is TGCGCCAGCAGCCACGAAGACAGATACTACGAGCAGTACTTC. Encoded protein: CASSHEDRYYEQYF.

V usage is TRBV19 and J usage is TRBJ1-4; a possible D gene is TRBD1 (5 bases). The CDR3 has 13 amino acids. Trimming took 3 bases from V and 8 from J, leaving 10 bases between them. CDR1 is LNHDA, CDR2 SQIVND, per germline (reference sequence). CDR3 region: CASSIGQGEKLFF. The DNA of the CDR3 is TGTGCCAGTAGTATTGGACAAGGCGAAAAACTGTTTTTT.

This clone was seen a few times. The J gene is TRBJ1-5, the V gene TRBV11-2, with D unclear. CDR1 and CDR2 (germline): SGHAT, FQNNGV. V lost 4 bases, J lost 5 bases, and 6 bases lay in between. The CDR3 has 12 amino acids. The CDR3 region is CASSSGDQPQHF. The DNA for the CDR3 is TGTGCCAGCAGCTCAGGCGATCAGCCCCAGCATTTT.

A word on this clone: Germline is not matched at one junction end, which may reflect a read error. J is TRBJ1-2 and V is TRBV7-3; the D is unclear. This CDR3 is 14 amino acids long. Germline CDR1 and CDR2: SGHTA and FQGTGA. The CDR3 is CASSPDGANYGYPF. The CDR3 DNA sequence: TGTGCCAGCAGCCCCGACGGAGCTAACTATGGCTACCCCTTC.